This TCR beta chain emerged from a study of control samples from healthy donors and cancer patients. The CDR3 sequence is 16 residues long. V was shortened by 8 bases and J by 0 bases, with 14 bases between the two germline ends. Germline V gene lookup returns CDR1 WSHSY and CDR2 SAAADI. Generated by immunoSEQ multiplex PCR, the TCRdb table keeps only in-frame clones and is missing some. This table has about 220,000 clones, 85% to 95% appearing once. The TCR comes from a man aged 45-65 years in good health. V gene TRBV10-2 combines with J gene TRBJ1-6; D not resolved. The sample consisted of blood. CDR3 coding DNA: TGCGCCAGCTCGATGGGAGGGTCCTCCTATAATTCACCCCTCCACTTT. Translating gives CASSMGGSSYNSPLHF.